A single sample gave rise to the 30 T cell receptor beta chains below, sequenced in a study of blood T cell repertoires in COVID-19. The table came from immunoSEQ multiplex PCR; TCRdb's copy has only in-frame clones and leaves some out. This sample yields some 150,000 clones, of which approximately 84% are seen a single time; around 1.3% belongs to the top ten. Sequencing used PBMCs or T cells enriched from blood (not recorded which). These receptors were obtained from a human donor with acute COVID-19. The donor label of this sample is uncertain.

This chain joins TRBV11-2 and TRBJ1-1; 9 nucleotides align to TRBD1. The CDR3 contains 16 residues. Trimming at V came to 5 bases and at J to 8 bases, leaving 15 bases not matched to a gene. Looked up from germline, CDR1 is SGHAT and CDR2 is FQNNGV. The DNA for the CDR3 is TGTGCCAGCAGCCTCCACAGGGGGCGCTTACCCTTCGAAGCTTTCTTT. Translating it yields CASSLHRGRLPFEAFF.

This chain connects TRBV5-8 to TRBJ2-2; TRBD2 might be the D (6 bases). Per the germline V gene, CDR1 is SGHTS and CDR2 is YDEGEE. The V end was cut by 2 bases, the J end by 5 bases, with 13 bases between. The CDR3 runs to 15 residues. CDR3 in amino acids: CASSLGVRETGELFF. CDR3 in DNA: TGTGCCAGCAGCTTAGGGGTTCGGGAGACCGGGGAGCTGTTTTTT.

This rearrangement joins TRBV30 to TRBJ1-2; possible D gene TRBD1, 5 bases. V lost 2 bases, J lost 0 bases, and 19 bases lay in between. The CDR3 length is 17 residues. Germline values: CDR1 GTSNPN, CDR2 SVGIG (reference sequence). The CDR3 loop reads CAWSSKLGGGTNYGYTF. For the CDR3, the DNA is TGTGCCTGGAGTAGCAAATTGGGTGGGGGGACTAACTATGGCTACACCTTC.

The CDR3 protein is CASSLPAGFYNEQFF. CDR3 coding DNA: TGTGCCAGCAGCTTGCCGGCAGGCTTCTACAATGAGCAGTTCTTC. The chain recombines TRBV5-6 with TRBJ2-1; no clear D. The germline V gene has CDR1 SGHDT and CDR2 YYEEEE. The ends were cut back, 1 base at V and 3 bases at J, with 11 bases in the middle. CDR3 length: 15 amino acids.

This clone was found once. The CDR3 loop reads CASRRSTSGYNEQFF. CDR3 coding DNA: TGTGCCAGCAGACGATCGACTAGCGGCTACAATGAGCAGTTCTTC. The rearrangement joins TRBV7-2 to TRBJ2-1; the match to TRBD2 covers 9 bases. The CDR3 length is 15 residues. The ends lost 6 bases at V and 3 bases at J; junction bases unmatched: 6. The germline V gene has CDR1 SGHTA and CDR2 FQGNSA.

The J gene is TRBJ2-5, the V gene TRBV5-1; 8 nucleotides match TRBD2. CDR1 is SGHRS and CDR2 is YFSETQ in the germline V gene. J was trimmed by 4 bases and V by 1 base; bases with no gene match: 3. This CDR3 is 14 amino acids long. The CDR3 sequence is CASSLSSGVETQYF. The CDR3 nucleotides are TGCGCCAGCAGCTTGAGTAGCGGGGTAGAGACCCAGTACTTC.

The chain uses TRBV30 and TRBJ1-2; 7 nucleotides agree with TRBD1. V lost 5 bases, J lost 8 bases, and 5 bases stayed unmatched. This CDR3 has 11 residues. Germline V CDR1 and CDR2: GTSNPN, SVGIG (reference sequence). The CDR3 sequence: CAWGTAQGYTF. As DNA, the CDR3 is TGTGCCTGGGGGACAGCGCAGGGCTACACCTTC.

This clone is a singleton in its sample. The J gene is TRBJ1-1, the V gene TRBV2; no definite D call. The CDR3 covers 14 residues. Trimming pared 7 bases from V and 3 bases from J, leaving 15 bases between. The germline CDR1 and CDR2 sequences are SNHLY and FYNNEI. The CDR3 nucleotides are TGTGCCAGCATAACTCTAAAGGGAGACACTGAAGCTTTCTTT. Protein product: CASITLKGDTEAFF.

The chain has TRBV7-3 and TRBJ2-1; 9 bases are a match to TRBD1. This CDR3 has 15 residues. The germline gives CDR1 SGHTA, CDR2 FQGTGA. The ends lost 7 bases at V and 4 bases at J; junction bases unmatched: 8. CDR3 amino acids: CASIPGTGQYNEQFF. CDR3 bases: TGTGCCAGCATCCCCGGGACAGGGCAATACAATGAGCAGTTCTTC.

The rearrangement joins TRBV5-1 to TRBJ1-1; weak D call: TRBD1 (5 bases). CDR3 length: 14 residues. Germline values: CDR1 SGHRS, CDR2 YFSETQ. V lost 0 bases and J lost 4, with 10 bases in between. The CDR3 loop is CASSLGQTATEAFF. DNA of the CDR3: TGCGCCAGCAGCTTGGGACAGACAGCCACTGAAGCTTTCTTT.

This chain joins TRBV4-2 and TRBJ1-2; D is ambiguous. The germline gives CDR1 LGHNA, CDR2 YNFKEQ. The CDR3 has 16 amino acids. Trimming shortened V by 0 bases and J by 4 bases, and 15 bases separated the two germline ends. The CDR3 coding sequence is TGTGCCAGCAGCCAAGATCTCGGCGGCCCGGGCTATGGCTACACCTTC. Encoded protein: CASSQDLGGPGYGYTF.

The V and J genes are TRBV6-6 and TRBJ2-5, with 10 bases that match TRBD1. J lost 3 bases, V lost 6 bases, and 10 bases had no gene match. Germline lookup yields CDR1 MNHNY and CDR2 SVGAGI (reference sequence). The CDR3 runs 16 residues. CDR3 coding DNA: TGTGCCAGCAGCCCCCAAATCGGGACAGGGGAAGAGACCCAGTACTTC. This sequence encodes CASSPQIGTGEETQYF.

In DNA, the CDR3 is TGTGCCAGCAGCTCCGAAGCGGCTGAGCAGTTCTTC. Its protein is CASSSEAAEQFF. The chain links TRBV11-1 to TRBJ2-1, with D possibly matching TRBD2 (5 bases). The germline V gene encodes CDR1 SGHAT and CDR2 FQDESV (reference sequence). Deletions cut 4 bases from V and 9 bases from J, with 10 bases between. The CDR3 runs 12 residues. Supplemented by reference TRBV11-1 and TRBJ2-1, the full variable domain reads EAEVAQSPRYKITEKSQAVAFWCDPISGHATLYWYRQILGQGPELLVQFQDESVVDDSQLPKDRFSAERLKGVDSTLKIQPAELGDSAMYLCASSSEAAEQFFGPGTRLTVL.

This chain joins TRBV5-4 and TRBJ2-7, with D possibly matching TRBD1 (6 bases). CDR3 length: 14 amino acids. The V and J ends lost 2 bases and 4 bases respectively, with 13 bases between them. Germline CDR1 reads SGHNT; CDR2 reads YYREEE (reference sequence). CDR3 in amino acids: CASSLQGSGYEQYF. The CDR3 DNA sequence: TGTGCCAGCAGCTTACAGGGTTCCGGGTACGAGCAGTACTTC.

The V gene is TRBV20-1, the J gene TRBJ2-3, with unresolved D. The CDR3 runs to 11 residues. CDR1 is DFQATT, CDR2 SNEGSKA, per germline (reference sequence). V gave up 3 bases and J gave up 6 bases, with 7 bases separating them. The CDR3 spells CSASSRDTQYF. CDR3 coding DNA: TGCAGTGCTAGTAGCCGGGATACGCAGTATTTT.

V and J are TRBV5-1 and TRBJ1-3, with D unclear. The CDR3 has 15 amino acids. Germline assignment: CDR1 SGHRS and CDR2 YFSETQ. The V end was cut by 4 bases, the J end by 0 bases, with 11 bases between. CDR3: CASSLDRSSGNTIYF. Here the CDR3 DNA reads TGCGCCAGCAGCCTAGACCGGAGCTCTGGAAACACCATATATTTT.

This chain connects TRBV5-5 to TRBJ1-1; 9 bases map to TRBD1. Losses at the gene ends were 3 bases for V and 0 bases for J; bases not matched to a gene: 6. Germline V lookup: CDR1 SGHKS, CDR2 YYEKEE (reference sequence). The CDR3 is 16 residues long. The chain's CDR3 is CASSYVGQGMNTEAFF. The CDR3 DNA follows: TGTGCCAGCAGCTACGTCGGACAGGGGATGAACACTGAAGCTTTCTTT.

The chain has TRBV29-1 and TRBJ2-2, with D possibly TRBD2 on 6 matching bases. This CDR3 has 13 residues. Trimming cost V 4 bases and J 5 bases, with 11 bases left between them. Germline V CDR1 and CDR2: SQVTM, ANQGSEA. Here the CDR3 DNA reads TGCAGCGTTGGCGGGACTCCAACCGGGGAGCTGTTTTTT. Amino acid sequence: CSVGGTPTGELFF.

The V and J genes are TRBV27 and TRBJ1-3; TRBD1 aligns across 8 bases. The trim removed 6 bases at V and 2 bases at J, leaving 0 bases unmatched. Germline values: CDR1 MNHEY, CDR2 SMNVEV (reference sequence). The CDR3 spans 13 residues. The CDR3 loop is CASRQGAGNTIYF. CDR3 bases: TGTGCCAGCAGACAGGGGGCTGGAAACACCATATATTTT.

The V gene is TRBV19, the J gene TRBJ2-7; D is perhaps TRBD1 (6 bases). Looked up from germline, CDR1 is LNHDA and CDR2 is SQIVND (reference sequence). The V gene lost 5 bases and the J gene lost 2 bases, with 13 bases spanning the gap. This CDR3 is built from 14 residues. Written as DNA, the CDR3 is TGTGCCAGTAGTGCCGGACAGCCTCCCTACGAGCAGTACTTC. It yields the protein CASSAGQPPYEQYF.

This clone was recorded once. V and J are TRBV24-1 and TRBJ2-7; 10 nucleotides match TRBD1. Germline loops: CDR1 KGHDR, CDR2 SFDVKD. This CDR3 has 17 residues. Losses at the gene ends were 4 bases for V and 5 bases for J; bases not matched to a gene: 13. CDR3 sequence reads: CATSDGHDRGRLNEQYF. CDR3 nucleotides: TGTGCCACCAGTGACGGCCATGACAGGGGGCGCCTGAACGAGCAGTACTTC.

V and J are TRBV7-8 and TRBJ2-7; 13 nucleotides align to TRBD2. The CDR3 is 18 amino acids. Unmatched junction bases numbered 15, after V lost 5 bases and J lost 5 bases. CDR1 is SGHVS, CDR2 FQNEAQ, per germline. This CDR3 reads CASSRRTSGGAYNNEQYF. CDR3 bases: TGTGCCAGCAGCAGGAGAACTAGCGGGGGGGCCTATAATAACGAGCAGTACTTC.

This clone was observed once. The CDR3 region is CAWRKTGLGSYEQYF. CDR3 DNA: TGTGCCTGGAGGAAAACGGGACTGGGCTCCTACGAGCAGTACTTC. The rearrangement uses TRBV30 and TRBJ2-7; TRBD2 is a possible D gene (6 bases). Germline CDR1 is GTSNPN and CDR2 is SVGIG (reference sequence). CDR3 length equals 15 residues. The V end was cut by 3 bases, the J end by 0 bases, with 15 bases between.

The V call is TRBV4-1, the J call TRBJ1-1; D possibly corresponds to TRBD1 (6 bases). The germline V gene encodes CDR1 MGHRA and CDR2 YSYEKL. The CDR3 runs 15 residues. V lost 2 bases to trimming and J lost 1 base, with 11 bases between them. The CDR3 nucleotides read TGCGCCAGCAGCCAAACGACAGGTAGGAACACTGAAGCTTTCTTT. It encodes CASSQTTGRNTEAFF.

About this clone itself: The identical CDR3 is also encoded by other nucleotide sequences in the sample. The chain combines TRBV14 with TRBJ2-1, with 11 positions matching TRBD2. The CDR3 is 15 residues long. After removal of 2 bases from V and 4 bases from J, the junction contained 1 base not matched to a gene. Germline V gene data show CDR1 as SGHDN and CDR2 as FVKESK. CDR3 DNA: TGTGCCAGCAGCCAAACTAGCGGGGGTTACAATGAGCAGTTCTTC. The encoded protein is CASSQTSGGYNEQFF. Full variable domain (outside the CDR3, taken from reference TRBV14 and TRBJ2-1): EAGVTQFPSHSVIEKGQTVTLRCDPISGHDNLYWYRRVMGKEIKFLLHFVKESKQDESGMPNNRFLAERTGGTYSTLKVQPAELEDSGVYFCASSQTSGGYNEQFFGPGTRLTVL.

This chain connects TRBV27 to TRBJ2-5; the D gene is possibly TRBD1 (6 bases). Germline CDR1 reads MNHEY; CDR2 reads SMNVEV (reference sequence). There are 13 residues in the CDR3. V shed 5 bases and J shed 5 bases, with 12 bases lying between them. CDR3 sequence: CASSLDSGETQYF. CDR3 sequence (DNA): TGTGCCAGCAGTCTGGACAGCGGTGAGACCCAGTACTTC.

In DNA form, the CDR3 reads TGTGCCACTCTTCCGTCGGGGGAACTGTATGGCTACACCTTC. It translates to CATLPSGELYGYTF. The gene calls are TRBV10-3 and TRBJ1-2; tentative D call: TRBD1 (5 bases). The CDR3 sequence is 14 residues long. Looked up from germline, CDR1 is ENHRY and CDR2 is SYGVKD. V was clipped by 10 bases and J by 5 bases, with 20 bases between them.

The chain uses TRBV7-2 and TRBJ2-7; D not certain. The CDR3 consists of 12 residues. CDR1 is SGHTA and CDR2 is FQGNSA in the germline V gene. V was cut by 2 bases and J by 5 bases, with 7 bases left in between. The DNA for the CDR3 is TGTGCCAGCAGCTTATGGCAGAACGAGCAGTACTTC. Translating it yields CASSLWQNEQYF. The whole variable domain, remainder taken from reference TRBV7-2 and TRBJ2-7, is GAGVSQSPSNKVTEKGKDVELRCDPISGHTALYWYRQSLGQGLEFLIYFQGNSAPDKSGLPSDRFSAERTGGSVSTLTIQRTQQEDSAVYLCASSLWQNEQYFGPGTRLTVT.

The CDR3 coding sequence is TGCGCCAGCAATTATCTAGCGGGATACAATGAGCAGTTCTTC. Translated: CASNYLAGYNEQFF. V and J are TRBV10-2 and TRBJ2-1; 9 bases are a match to TRBD2. The CDR3 loop spans 14 amino acids. In germline, CDR1 is WSHSY, CDR2 SAAADI. The junction had 5 bases not matched to a gene; V was cut back by 7 bases and J by 4 bases.

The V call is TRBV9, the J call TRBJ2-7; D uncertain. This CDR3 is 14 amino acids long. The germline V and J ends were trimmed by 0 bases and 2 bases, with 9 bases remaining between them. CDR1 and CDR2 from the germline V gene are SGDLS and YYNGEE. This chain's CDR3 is CASSVGGSPYEQYF. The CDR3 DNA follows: TGTGCCAGCAGCGTAGGCGGCAGCCCCTACGAGCAGTACTTC.